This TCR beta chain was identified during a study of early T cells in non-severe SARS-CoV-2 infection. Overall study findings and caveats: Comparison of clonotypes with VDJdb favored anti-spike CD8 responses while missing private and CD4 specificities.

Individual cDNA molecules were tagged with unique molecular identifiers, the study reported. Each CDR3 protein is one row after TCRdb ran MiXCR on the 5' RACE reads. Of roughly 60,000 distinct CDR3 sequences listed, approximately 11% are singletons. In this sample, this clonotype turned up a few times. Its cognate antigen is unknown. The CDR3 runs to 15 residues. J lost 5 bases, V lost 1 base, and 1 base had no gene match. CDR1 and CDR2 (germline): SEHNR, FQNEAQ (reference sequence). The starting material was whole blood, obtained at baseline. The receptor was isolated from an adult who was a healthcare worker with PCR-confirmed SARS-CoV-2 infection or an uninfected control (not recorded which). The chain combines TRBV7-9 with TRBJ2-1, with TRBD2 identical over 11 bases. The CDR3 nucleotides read TGTGCCAGCAGCTTAGAGACTAGCGGGGACAATGAGCAGTTCTTC. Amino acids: CASSLETSGDNEQFF.